The source of this TCR beta chain is a study of OX40 agonist ivuxolimab in advanced cancers. The V end lost 4 bases, the J end lost 9 bases, and 18 bases lay between the germline ends. The germline gives CDR1 PRHDT, CDR2 FYEKMQ (reference sequence). The CDR3 length is 14 residues. Here immunoSEQ multiplex PCR was the method, and the copy in TCRdb shows in-frame clones only, minus some. The repertoire holds about 46,000 clones, with about 89% as singletons. The starting material was CD4+ or CD8+ T cells sorted from blood, obtained in a trial of the OX40 agonist ivuxolimab. The receptor was isolated from an adult with an advanced solid tumor such as melanoma, head and neck, liver or kidney cancer. The chain employs TRBV13 and TRBJ2-5; no definite D call. CDR3 loop: CASSSKPLLGSQYF. For the CDR3, the DNA is TGTGCCAGCAGCTCTAAACCCCTTCTCGGGTCCCAGTACTTC.